Listed below are T cell receptor beta chains from one sample, sequenced in a study of response to subunit inactivated influenza vaccine. One entry per CDR3 protein results from TCRdb running MiXCR on the RT-PCR reads. The data show around 520,000 distinct CDR3 sequences, about 11% seen once. The material was PBMCs from blood, obtained on the day of vaccination. The receptor set was obtained from a man aged 50-59 years who received an inactivated influenza vaccine. The CDR3 runs from the conserved cysteine through the conserved F or W. Each record gives: J gene, D gene, V gene, clone size, CDR3 protein, CDR3 DNA. A D gene is named only where the DNA matches it firmly. Only some rows state a clone size, as once, few, many or a class for expanded clones.

TRBJ1-5,NA,TRBV20-1,many,CSARDLRHDSNQPQHF,TGCAGTGCTAGAGATCTTCGCCACGATAGCAATCAGCCCCAGCATTTT
TRBJ2-1,TRBD1,TRBV20-1,many,CSASRGGQGAFEQFF,TGCAGTGCTTCTAGGGGGGGACAGGGGGCGTTTGAGCAGTTCTTC
TRBJ2-3,NA,TRBV6-2/TRBV6-3,few,CASSDYQGFKTTDTQYF,TGTGCCAGCAGCGATTATCAAGGGTTCAAAACCACAGATACGCAGTATTTT
TRBJ2-7,NA,TRBV18,NA,CASSPRGGVSYEQYF,TGTGCCAGCTCACCGAGGGGGGGAGTCTCCTACGAGCAGTACTTC
TRBJ1-2,NA,TRBV4-3,NA,CASSQDPGGGSVGYGYTF,TGCGCCAGCAGCCAAGACCCTGGTGGAGGGTCGGTTGGCTATGGCTACACCTTC
TRBJ2-7,NA,TRBV19,many,CASSIGGTRTYEQYF,TGTGCCAGTAGTATCGGGGGCACTAGGACCTACGAGCAGTACTTC
TRBJ2-7,TRBD2,TRBV12-3/TRBV12-4,NA,CASTLRMGLAEQYF,TGTGCCAGCACCCTAAGAATGGGACTAGCGGAGCAGTACTTC
TRBJ2-5,NA,TRBV12-3/TRBV12-4,few,CASSLPGAQETQYF,TGTGCCAGCAGTTTACCGGGGGCCCAAGAGACCCAGTACTTC
TRBJ2-7,TRBD2,TRBV27,NA,CASSSGLATTYEQYF,TGTGCCAGCAGTTCCGGACTAGCGACCACCTACGAGCAGTACTTC
TRBJ1-1,NA,TRBV29-1,few,CSVENVGVKTNTEAFF,TGCAGCGTTGAAAACGTTGGTGTTAAAACAAACACTGAAGCTTTCTTT
TRBJ2-1,NA,TRBV7-9,NA,CASSLAVSNNEQFF,TGTGCCAGCAGCTTAGCGGTGAGCAACAATGAGCAGTTCTTC
TRBJ2-7,TRBD2,TRBV7-8,NA,CASSLAPSGSSYEQYF,TGTGCCAGCAGCTTAGCGCCCAGCGGGAGCTCCTACGAGCAGTACTTC
TRBJ1-5,NA,TRBV5-1,many,CASSLEGFSNQPQHF,TGCGCCAGCAGCTTGGAAGGGTTCAGCAATCAGCCCCAGCATTTT
TRBJ2-5,NA,TRBV24-1,few,CATSEPGTAKETQYF,TGTGCCACCAGTGAACCCGGGACGGCTAAAGAGACCCAGTACTTC
TRBJ2-2,TRBD2,TRBV4-2,NA,CASSQDVLAGMTGELFF,TGTGCCAGCAGCCAAGATGTACTAGCGGGGATGACCGGGGAGCTGTTTTTT
TRBJ1-6,NA,TRBV21-1,few,CASSTSKPDRGPRSSYNSPLHF,TGTGCCAGCAGCACTTCAAAGCCGGACAGGGGCCCCCGAAGCTCCTATAATTCACCCCTCCACTTT
TRBJ2-1,NA,TRBV6-2/TRBV6-3,few,CASSKLGRNEQFF,TGTGCCAGCAGTAAACTAGGTCGCAATGAGCAGTTCTTC
TRBJ2-7,NA,TRBV28,many,CASTLQGSSYEQYF,TGTGCCAGCACCCTTCAGGGGTCCTCCTACGAGCAGTACTTC
TRBJ2-3,NA,TRBV12-3/TRBV12-4,NA,CASNRHSSTDTQYF,TGTGCCAGCAATAGACACTCTAGCACAGATACGCAGTATTTT
TRBJ2-7,TRBD1,TRBV28,many,CASRGAGGQGYYEQYF,TGTGCCAGCAGAGGGGCAGGGGGACAGGGGTATTACGAGCAGTACTTC
TRBJ2-1,NA,TRBV7-3,NA,CASSSQGGGEQFF,TGTGCCAGCAGCTCCCAGGGTGGGGGTGAGCAGTTCTTC
TRBJ2-4,NA,TRBV29-1,many,CSVGGLAKNIQYF,TGCAGCGTTGGAGGGTTGGCCAAAAACATTCAGTACTTC
TRBJ1-2,NA,TRBV12-3/TRBV12-4,few,CASSFDGNYGYTF,TGTGCCAGCAGTTTTGACGGGAACTATGGCTACACCTTC
TRBJ2-1,TRBD1,TRBV2,many,CASITGTGGLVEQFF,TGTGCCAGCATTACCGGGACAGGGGGCCTGGTTGAGCAGTTCTTC
TRBJ1-2,NA,TRBV29-1,NA,CSVEDHRRANYGYTF,TGCAGCGTTGAAGATCACAGGAGGGCTAACTATGGCTACACCTTC
TRBJ2-2,TRBD2,TRBV5-1,few,CASSLQPSGMTGELFF,TGCGCCAGCAGCCTACAGCCTAGCGGGATGACCGGGGAGCTGTTTTTT
TRBJ2-1,NA,TRBV27,few,CASSPRTGIYNEQFF,TGTGCCAGCAGTCCCCGGACGGGGATATACAATGAGCAGTTCTTC
TRBJ2-7,NA,TRBV28,NA,CASRNGQSLYEQYF,TGTGCCAGCAGAAACGGTCAGTCCCTCTACGAGCAGTACTTC
TRBJ1-2,NA,TRBV28,NA,CASSWERRSYTF,TGTGCCAGCAGTTGGGAGAGGAGGAGCTACACCTTC
TRBJ2-6,NA,TRBV28,NA,CASSPRFISAGANVLTF,TGTGCCAGCAGCCCCCGGTTTATCTCTGCTGGGGCCAACGTCCTGACTTTC
TRBJ1-1,NA,TRBV3-1,many,CASSQARAEAFF,TGTGCCAGCAGCCAAGCCAGGGCCGAAGCTTTCTTT
TRBJ2-7,NA,TRBV9,NA,CASSVGSQQVYEQYF,TGTGCCAGCAGCGTAGGGAGTCAGCAGGTCTACGAGCAGTACTTC
TRBJ2-3,NA,TRBV20-1,few,CSAREEGDTQYF,TGCAGTGCTAGAGAGGAGGGAGATACGCAGTATTTT
TRBJ2-5,NA,TRBV5-1,few,CASSLGWGSSVQTQYF,TGCGCCAGCAGCTTGGGTTGGGGGTCCTCAGTTCAGACCCAGTACTTC
TRBJ2-1,TRBD2,TRBV4-1,few,CASSQILAGGYNEQFF,TGCGCCAGCAGCCAGATACTAGCGGGGGGCTACAATGAGCAGTTCTTC
TRBJ1-4,NA,TRBV5-6,NA,CVSGRQSNEKLFF,TGTGTCAGCGGCCGCCAGTCGAATGAAAAACTGTTTTTT
TRBJ2-5,NA,TRBV20-1,few,CSVKGWEYNQETQYF,TGCAGTGTTAAGGGTTGGGAGTACAACCAAGAGACCCAGTACTTC
TRBJ2-5,NA,TRBV28,many,CASSEGGQETQYF,TGTGCCAGCAGTGAAGGGGGTCAAGAGACCCAGTACTTC
TRBJ2-1,TRBD2,TRBV29-1,few,CSGGGNEQFF,TGCAGCGGGGGGGGCAATGAGCAGTTCTTC
TRBJ2-2,TRBD2,TRBV29-1,few,CSVENPGGRGTGELFF,TGCAGCGTTGAGAACCCGGGAGGTAGAGGCACCGGGGAGCTGTTTTTT
TRBJ2-2,TRBD2,TRBV7-2,many,CASSSTAGGGNTGELFF,TGTGCCAGCAGCTCAACAGCGGGAGGGGGGAACACCGGGGAGCTGTTTTTT
TRBJ1-5,NA,TRBV12-3/TRBV12-4,few,CASSPRLGDQPQHF,TGTGCCAGCAGTCCACGTCTGGGCGATCAGCCCCAGCATTTT
TRBJ2-3,TRBD2,TRBV24-1,many,CATNLAGADTQYF,TGTGCCACAAATCTAGCGGGAGCAGATACGCAGTATTTT